Detailed here is one TCR beta chain. These data belong to a study of CD8 T cells in Susac syndrome. Random hexamers served to reverse transcribe about 0.5 to 1 ug RNA. MiXCR, run by TCRdb on the immunoSEQ multiplex PCR reads, gives a single entry per CDR3 protein. This table holds about 190,000 distinct CDR3 sequences, around 95% found once. Specimen: CD4+ T cells from PBMCs. The receptor was isolated from a human donor with Susac syndrome.

Written as DNA, the CDR3 is TGTGCCAGCAGCTTGCGGCAGGGGGCGAGGGACCAGTACTTC. It specifies CASSLRQGARDQYF. The genes are TRBV7-8 and TRBJ2-5; TRBD1 agrees at 8 bases. With V trimmed by 3 bases and J by 10 bases, 10 bases remained unmatched. The CDR3 covers 14 residues. The germline gives CDR1 SGHVS, CDR2 FQNEAQ.